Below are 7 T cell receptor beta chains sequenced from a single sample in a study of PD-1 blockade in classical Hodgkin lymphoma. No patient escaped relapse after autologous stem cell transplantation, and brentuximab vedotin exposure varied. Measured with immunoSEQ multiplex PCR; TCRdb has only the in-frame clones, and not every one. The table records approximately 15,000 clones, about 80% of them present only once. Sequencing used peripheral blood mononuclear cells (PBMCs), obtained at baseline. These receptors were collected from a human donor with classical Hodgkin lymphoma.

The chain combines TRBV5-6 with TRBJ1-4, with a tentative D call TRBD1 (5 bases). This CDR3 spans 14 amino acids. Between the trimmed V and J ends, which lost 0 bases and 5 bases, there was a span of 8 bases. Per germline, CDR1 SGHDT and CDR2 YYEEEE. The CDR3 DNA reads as TGTGCCAGCAGCTTGGATTGGGACAATGAAAAACTGTTTTTT. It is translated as CASSLDWDNEKLFF.

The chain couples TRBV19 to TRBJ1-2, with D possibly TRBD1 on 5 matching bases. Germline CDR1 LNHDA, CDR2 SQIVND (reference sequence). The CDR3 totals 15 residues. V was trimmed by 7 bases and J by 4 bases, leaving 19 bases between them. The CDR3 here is CASTISGTATYGYTF. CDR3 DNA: TGTGCCAGTACCATCTCCGGGACGGCTACCTATGGCTACACCTTC.

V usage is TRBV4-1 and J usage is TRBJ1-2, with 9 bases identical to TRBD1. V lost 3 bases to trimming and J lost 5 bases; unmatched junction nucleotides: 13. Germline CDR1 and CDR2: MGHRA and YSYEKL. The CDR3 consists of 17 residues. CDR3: CASSQDDLGQGLYGYTF. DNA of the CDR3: TGCGCCAGCAGCCAGGATGATCTGGGACAGGGTCTGTATGGCTACACCTTC.

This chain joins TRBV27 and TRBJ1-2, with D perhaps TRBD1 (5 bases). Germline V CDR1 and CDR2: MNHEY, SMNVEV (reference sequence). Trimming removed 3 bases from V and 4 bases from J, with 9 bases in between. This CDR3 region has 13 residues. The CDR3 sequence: CASSLSGLYGYTF. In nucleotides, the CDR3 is TGTGCCAGCAGTTTGTCGGGGCTCTATGGCTACACCTTC.

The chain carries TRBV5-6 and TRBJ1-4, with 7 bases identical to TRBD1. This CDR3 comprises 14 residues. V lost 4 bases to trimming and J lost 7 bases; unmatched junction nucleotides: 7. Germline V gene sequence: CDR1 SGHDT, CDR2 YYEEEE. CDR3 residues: CASSNTGVGEKLFF. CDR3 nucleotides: TGTGCCAGCAGCAACACAGGGGTAGGTGAAAAACTGTTTTTT.

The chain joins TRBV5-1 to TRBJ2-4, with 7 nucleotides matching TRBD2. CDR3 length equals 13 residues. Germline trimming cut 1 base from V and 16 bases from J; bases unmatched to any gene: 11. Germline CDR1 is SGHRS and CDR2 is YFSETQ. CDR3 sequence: CASSLLSGGILYF. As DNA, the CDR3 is TGCGCCAGCAGCTTGCTTTCGGGGGGTATTCTATACTTC.

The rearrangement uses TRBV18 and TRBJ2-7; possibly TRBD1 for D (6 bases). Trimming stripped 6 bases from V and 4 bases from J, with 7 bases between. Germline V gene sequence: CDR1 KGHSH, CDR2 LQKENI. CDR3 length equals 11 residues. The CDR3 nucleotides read TGTGCCAGCTCCCAGGGGTACGAGCAGTACTTC. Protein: CASSQGYEQYF.